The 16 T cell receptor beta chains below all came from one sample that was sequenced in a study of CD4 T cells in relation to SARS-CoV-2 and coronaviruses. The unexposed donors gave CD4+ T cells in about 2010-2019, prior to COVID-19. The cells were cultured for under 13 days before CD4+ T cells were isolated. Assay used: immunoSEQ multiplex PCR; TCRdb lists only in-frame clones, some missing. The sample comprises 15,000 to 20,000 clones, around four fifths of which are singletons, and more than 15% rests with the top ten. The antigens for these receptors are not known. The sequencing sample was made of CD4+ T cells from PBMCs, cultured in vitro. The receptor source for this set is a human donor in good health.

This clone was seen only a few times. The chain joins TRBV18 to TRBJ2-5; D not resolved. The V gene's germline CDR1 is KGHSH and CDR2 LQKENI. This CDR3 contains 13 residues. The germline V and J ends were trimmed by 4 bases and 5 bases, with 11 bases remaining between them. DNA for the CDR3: TGTGCCAGCTCACAAAACCACTGGGAGACCCAGTACTTC. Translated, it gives CASSQNHWETQYF.

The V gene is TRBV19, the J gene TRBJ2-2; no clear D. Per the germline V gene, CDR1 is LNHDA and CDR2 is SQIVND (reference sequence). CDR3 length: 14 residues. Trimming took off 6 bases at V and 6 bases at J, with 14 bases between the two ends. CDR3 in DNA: TGTGCCAGTAGGGCGGTCCAGGTCCCCGGGGAGCTGTTTTTT. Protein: CASRAVQVPGELFF.

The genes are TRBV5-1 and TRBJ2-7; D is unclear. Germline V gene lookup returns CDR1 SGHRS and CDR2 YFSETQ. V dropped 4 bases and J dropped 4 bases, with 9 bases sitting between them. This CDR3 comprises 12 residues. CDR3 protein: CASSGDFYEQYF. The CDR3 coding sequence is TGCGCCAGCAGCGGTGACTTTTACGAGCAGTACTTC.

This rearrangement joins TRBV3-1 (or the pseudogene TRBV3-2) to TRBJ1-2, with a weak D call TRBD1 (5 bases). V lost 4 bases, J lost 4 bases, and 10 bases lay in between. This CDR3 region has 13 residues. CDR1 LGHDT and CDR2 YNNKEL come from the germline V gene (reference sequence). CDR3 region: CASSRDGSYGYTF. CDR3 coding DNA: TGTGCCAGCAGCCGGGACGGCTCCTATGGCTACACCTTC.

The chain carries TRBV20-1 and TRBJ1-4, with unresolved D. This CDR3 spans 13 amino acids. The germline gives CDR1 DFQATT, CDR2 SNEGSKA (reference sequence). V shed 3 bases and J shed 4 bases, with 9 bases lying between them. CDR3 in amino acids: CSASSLGNEKLFF. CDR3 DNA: TGCAGTGCTAGTTCCCTGGGTAATGAAAAACTGTTTTTT.

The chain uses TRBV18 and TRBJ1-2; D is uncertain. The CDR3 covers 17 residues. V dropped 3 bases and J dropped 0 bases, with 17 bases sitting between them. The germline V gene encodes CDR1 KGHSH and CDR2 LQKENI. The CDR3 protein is CASSPNFSGLTNYGYTF. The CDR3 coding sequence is TGTGCCAGCTCACCGAACTTTTCCGGCCTTACTAACTATGGCTACACCTTC.

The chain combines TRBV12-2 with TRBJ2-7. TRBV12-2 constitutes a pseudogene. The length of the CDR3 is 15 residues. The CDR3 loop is CASRSDPSWVSEQYF. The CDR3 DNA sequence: TGTGCAAGTCGCTCTGACCCATCCTGGGTTTCCGAGCAGTACTTC.

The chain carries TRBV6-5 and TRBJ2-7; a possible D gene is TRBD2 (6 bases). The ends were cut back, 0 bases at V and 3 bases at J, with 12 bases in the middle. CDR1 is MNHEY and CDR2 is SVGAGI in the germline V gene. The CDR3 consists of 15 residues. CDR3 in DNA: TGTGCCAGCAGTTACTCGATTGCGGGGCTCTACGAGCAGTACTTC. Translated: CASSYSIAGLYEQYF.

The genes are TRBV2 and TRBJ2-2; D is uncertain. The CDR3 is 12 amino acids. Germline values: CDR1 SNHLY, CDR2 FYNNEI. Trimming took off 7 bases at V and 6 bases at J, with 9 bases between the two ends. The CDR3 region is CASKTLAGELFF. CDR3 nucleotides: TGTGCCAGCAAGACCTTGGCCGGGGAGCTGTTTTTT.

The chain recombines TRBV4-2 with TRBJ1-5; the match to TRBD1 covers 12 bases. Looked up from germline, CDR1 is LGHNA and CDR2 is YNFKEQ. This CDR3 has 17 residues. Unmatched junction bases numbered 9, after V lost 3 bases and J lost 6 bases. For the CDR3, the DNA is TGTGCCAGCAGCCAGGGGGACAGGGGGCGAGGTGGTCAGCCCCAGCATTTT. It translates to CASSQGDRGRGGQPQHF.

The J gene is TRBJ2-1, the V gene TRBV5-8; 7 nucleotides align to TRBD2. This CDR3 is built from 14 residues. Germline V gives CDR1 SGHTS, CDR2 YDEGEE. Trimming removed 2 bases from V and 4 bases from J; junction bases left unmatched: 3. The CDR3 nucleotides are TGTGCCAGCAGCTTAGGGGAGGGATACAATGAGCAGTTCTTC. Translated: CASSLGEGYNEQFF.

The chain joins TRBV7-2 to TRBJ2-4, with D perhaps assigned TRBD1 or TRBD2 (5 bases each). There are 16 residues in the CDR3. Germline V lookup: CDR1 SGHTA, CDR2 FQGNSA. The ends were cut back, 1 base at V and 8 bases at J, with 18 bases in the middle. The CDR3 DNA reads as TGTGCCAGCAGCTTAGTTGGTCCACGGGACGGTGACATTCAGTACTTC. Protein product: CASSLVGPRDGDIQYF.

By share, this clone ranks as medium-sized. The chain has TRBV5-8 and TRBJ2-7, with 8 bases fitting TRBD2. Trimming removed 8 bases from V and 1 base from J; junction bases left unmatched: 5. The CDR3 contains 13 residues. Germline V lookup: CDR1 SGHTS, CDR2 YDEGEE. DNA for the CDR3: TGTGCCAGTAGACTAGCGCCGTCCTACGAGCAGTACTTC. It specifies CASRLAPSYEQYF.

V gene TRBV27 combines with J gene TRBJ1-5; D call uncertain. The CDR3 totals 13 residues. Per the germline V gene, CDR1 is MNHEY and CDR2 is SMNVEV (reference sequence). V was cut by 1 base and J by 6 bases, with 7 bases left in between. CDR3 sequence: CASSLYLGQPQHF. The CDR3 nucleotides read TGTGCCAGCAGTTTATACCTGGGTCAGCCCCAGCATTTT.

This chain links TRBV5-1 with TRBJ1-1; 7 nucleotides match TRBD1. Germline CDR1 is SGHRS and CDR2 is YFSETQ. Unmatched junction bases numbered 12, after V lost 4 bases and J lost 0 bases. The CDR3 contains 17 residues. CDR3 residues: CASSPRGRGLMNTEAFF. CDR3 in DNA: TGCGCCAGCAGCCCCCGAGGGAGGGGGCTCATGAACACTGAAGCTTTCTTT.

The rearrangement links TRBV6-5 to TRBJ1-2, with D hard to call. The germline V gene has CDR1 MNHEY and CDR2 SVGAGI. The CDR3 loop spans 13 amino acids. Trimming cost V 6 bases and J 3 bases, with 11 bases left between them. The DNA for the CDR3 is TGTGCCAGCAGCCCCGGGATGTACTATGGCTACACCTTC. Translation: CASSPGMYYGYTF.